Each of the 23 T cell receptor beta chains below was sequenced from the same sample in a study of blood T cell repertoires in COVID-19. The repertoire was sequenced with immunoSEQ multiplex PCR; TCRdb's copy has only in-frame clones and lacks some. Of fewer than 200,000 clones listed, 85% were seen once; the top ten hold over 7%. The sample comprised peripheral blood. These receptors were collected from a woman of 80 years or more with COVID-19, enrolled during active disease.

The gene calls are TRBV20-1 and TRBJ2-1; D is ambiguous. The germline V gene encodes CDR1 DFQATT and CDR2 SNEGSKA (reference sequence). The V end was cut by 5 bases, the J end by 9 bases, with 8 bases between. The CDR3 sequence is 10 residues long. This CDR3 is CSAPRSEQFF. For the CDR3, the DNA is TGCAGTGCTCCCCGGAGTGAGCAGTTCTTC.

This clone was observed a single time. The genes are TRBV5-6 and TRBJ1-6; TRBD1 aligns across 9 bases. CDR3 length equals 15 residues. V shed 10 bases and J 8 bases; nucleotides not matched to a gene: 13. Germline CDR1 reads SGHDT; CDR2 reads YYEEEE. The CDR3 sequence: CADQTKGQGHSPLHF. CDR3 in DNA: TGTGCCGATCAGACCAAAGGACAGGGGCATTCACCCCTCCACTTT.

The chain links TRBV5-4 to TRBJ2-7, with D maybe TRBD1 (7 bases). CDR3 size: 12 residues. Germline CDR1 reads SGHNT; CDR2 reads YYREEE (reference sequence). Trimming pared 10 bases from V and 7 bases from J, leaving 18 bases between. CDR3 in amino acids: CASSGQGGEQYF. The CDR3 bases are TGTGCCTCCTCCGGGCAGGGGGGAGAGCAGTACTTC.

This clone has more than one count but fewer than ten. The CDR3 spells CASSATGLRSNQPQHF. Written as DNA, the CDR3 is TGTGCCAGCAGCGCGACAGGGCTCAGAAGCAATCAGCCCCAGCATTTT. The chain uses TRBV7-8 and TRBJ1-5, with 7 bases aligning to TRBD1. J gave up 1 base and V 5 bases, and 8 bases lay outside the gene matches. The CDR3 spans 16 residues. Germline V lookup: CDR1 SGHVS, CDR2 FQNEAQ.

The chain employs TRBV19 and TRBJ2-7, with D unresolved. Germline V gene lookup returns CDR1 LNHDA and CDR2 SQIVND (reference sequence). CDR3 length: 13 residues. The germline V and J ends were trimmed by 8 bases and 0 bases, with 11 bases remaining between them. CDR3 protein: CASRLGPSYEQYF. The CDR3 DNA sequence: TGTGCCAGTCGCCTCGGTCCCTCCTACGAGCAGTACTTC.

V and J are TRBV5-1 and TRBJ2-7; TRBD1 matches 7 bases. The trim removed 4 bases at V and 2 bases at J, leaving 12 bases unmatched. The CDR3 is 16 amino acids. CDR1 is SGHRS and CDR2 is YFSETQ in the germline V gene. The CDR3 DNA is TGCGCCAGCAGCGGGGTATCGACAGGGAACCCCTACGAGCAGTACTTC. Translating it yields CASSGVSTGNPYEQYF.

The chain links TRBV3-1 (or the pseudogene TRBV3-2) to TRBJ1-2; 7 bases line up with TRBD1. V lost 1 base, J lost 2 bases, and 10 bases stayed unmatched. Germline CDR1 reads LGHDT; CDR2 reads YNNKEL (reference sequence). This CDR3 contains 17 residues. CDR3 residues: CASSQGYGGTANYGYTF. The CDR3, as DNA: TGTGCCAGCAGCCAAGGATACGGAGGGACAGCCAACTATGGCTACACCTTC.

This chain links TRBV2 with TRBJ2-7; D may be TRBD1 (6 bases). The germline CDR1 and CDR2 sequences are SNHLY and FYNNEI. The CDR3 is 13 amino acids. V lost 8 bases to trimming and J lost 3 bases, with 14 bases between them. The CDR3 DNA reads TGTGCCAGCGAGACAGGCCCCCTCTACGAGCAGTACTTC. It translates to CASETGPLYEQYF.

The V call is TRBV5-5, the J call TRBJ2-7; D might be TRBD1 (5 bases). With 1 base removed from V and 2 bases from J, the gap between germline ends came to 13 bases. Germline loops: CDR1 SGHKS, CDR2 YYEKEE (reference sequence). This CDR3 is 15 amino acids long. CDR3 nucleotide sequence: TGTGCCAGCAGCTTGAGGGGAACCGACCCCTACGAGCAGTACTTC. Translated, it gives CASSLRGTDPYEQYF.

This rearrangement joins TRBV18 to TRBJ2-3; TRBD2 aligns across 10 bases. The CDR3 extends over 16 amino acids. Germline V gene lookup returns CDR1 KGHSH and CDR2 LQKENI. The V gene end was trimmed by 6 bases and the J gene end by 1 base; junction bases not matched to a gene: 7. The chain's CDR3 is CASSRASGSGTDTQYF. DNA of the CDR3: TGTGCCAGCTCCCGGGCTAGCGGGAGTGGCACAGATACGCAGTATTTT.

The CDR3 reads CASGSRGGYGYTF. CDR3 sequence (DNA): TGTGCCAGTGGCTCCAGGGGTGGCTATGGCTACACCTTC. V is TRBV6-5 and J is TRBJ1-2; perhaps TRBD1 as D (6 bases). The CDR3 is 13 amino acids. Trimming left V 9 bases short and J 4 bases short, with 15 bases between. The germline V gene encodes CDR1 MNHEY and CDR2 SVGAGI.

This chain uses TRBV11-2 with TRBJ2-3; TRBD2 matches at 14 bases. The CDR3 runs to 19 residues. V dropped 2 bases and J dropped 3; count of bases not matched to a gene: 10. Germline CDR1 reads SGHAT; CDR2 reads FQNNGV. CDR3 nucleotides: TGTGCCAGCAGCTTAAGGGGACTAGCGGGGGAAGGGGGGACAGATACGCAGTATTTT. Encoded protein: CASSLRGLAGEGGTDTQYF.

The V gene is TRBV7-9, the J gene TRBJ1-5, with D unresolved. The germline V gene has CDR1 SEHNR and CDR2 FQNEAQ (reference sequence). There are 15 residues in the CDR3. With 0 bases removed from V and 6 bases from J, the gap between germline ends came to 12 bases. CDR3 amino acids: CASSLAGREFQPQHF. CDR3 sequence (DNA): TGTGCCAGCAGCTTAGCGGGTCGGGAGTTTCAGCCCCAGCATTTT.

Written as DNA, the CDR3 is TGTGCCAGCAGCCCGGCCGAGGACAGGGAGGGAACTGAAGCTTTCTTT. This translates into CASSPAEDREGTEAFF. The chain recombines TRBV5-4 with TRBJ1-1; TRBD1 matches 8 bases. This CDR3 is 16 amino acids long. From germline, CDR1 is SGHNT and CDR2 YYREEE (reference sequence). Trimming took 4 bases from V and 5 from J; bases not matched to a gene: 13.

The rearrangement uses TRBV6-5 and TRBJ2-2; 7 bases agree with TRBD1. The trim removed 9 bases at V and 0 bases at J, leaving 7 bases unmatched. Germline CDR1 MNHEY, CDR2 SVGAGI. The CDR3 is made up of 15 amino acids. The CDR3 nucleotides read TGTGCCAGTAGCCTCGACAGGGCGAACACCGGGGAGCTGTTTTTT. As protein: CASSLDRANTGELFF.

The V gene is TRBV11-2, the J gene TRBJ1-3, with TRBD1 matching over 7 bases. This CDR3 region has 18 residues. Germline CDR1 reads SGHAT; CDR2 reads FQNNGV. The ends lost 3 bases at V and 1 base at J; junction bases unmatched: 12. The DNA for the CDR3 is TGTGCCAGCAGCTTTGCCACAGGGGTTTATGGATCTGGAAACACCATATATTTT. Amino acids: CASSFATGVYGSGNTIYF.

The rearrangement uses TRBV3-1 (or the pseudogene TRBV3-2) and TRBJ1-1; the D gene is possibly TRBD1 (6 bases). The CDR3 consists of 12 residues. In germline, CDR1 is LGHDT, CDR2 YNNKEL (reference sequence). V was clipped by 1 base and J by 10 bases, with 10 bases between them. The CDR3 is CASSQARQVAFF. CDR3 bases: TGTGCCAGCAGCCAAGCTCGACAGGTAGCTTTCTTT.

The V and J genes are TRBV7-3 and TRBJ2-3; the match to TRBD2 covers 7 bases. Germline V CDR1 and CDR2: SGHTA, FQGTGA. With V trimmed by 5 bases and J by 4 bases, 3 bases remained unmatched. The CDR3 has 13 amino acids. Here the CDR3 DNA reads TGTGCCAGCAGCCAAGGACTAGCAGATACGCAGTATTTT. It codes for CASSQGLADTQYF. The full variable domain, in which reference TRBV7-3 and TRBJ2-3 provide the parts outside the CDR3, is GAGVSQTPSNKVTEKGKYVELRCDPISGHTALYWYRQSLGQGPEFLIYFQGTGAADDSGLPNDRFFAVRPEGSVSTLKIQRTERGDSAVYLCASSQGLADTQYFGPGTRLTVL.

The chain joins TRBV2 to TRBJ1-5, with D possibly matching TRBD1 (5 bases). Trimming cost V 7 bases and J 9 bases, with 13 bases left between them. There are 12 residues in the CDR3. Germline values: CDR1 SNHLY, CDR2 FYNNEI. As DNA, the CDR3 is TGTGCCAGCACCGCTCCTAGGGGGCCCCAGCATTTT. It codes for CASTAPRGPQHF.

This chain uses TRBV5-1 with TRBJ2-3; 10 nucleotides match TRBD2. With V trimmed by 0 bases and J by 4 bases, 5 bases remained unmatched. The CDR3 contains 16 residues. Germline V gene data show CDR1 as SGHRS and CDR2 as YFSETQ. CDR3 in amino acids: CASSLASGGGSDTQYF. The CDR3 bases are TGCGCCAGCAGCTTGGCTAGCGGGGGAGGATCAGATACGCAGTATTTT.

The J gene is TRBJ1-1, the V gene TRBV7-3; D uncertain. The V gene's germline CDR1 is SGHTA and CDR2 FQGTGA. V was trimmed by 6 bases and J by 4 bases, leaving 12 bases between them. This CDR3 is built from 13 residues. Here the CDR3 reads CASSSGSGTEAFF. The CDR3 DNA sequence: TGTGCCAGCAGTTCGGGGTCGGGCACTGAAGCTTTCTTT.

This clone is a singleton in its sample. This sequence joins TRBV27 and TRBJ1-2, with TRBD1 identical over 10 bases. The length of the CDR3 is 15 residues. Germline loops: CDR1 MNHEY, CDR2 SMNVEV (reference sequence). V shed 5 bases and J 8 bases; nucleotides not matched to a gene: 11. The CDR3 region is CASSADRGTYDGYTF. The CDR3 DNA reads TGTGCCAGCAGTGCGGACAGGGGGACCTATGACGGCTACACCTTC.

The J gene is TRBJ1-5, the V gene TRBV24-1, with D unclear. CDR1 is KGHDR and CDR2 is SFDVKD in the germline V gene. With 5 bases removed from V and 1 base from J, the gap between germline ends came to 5 bases. The CDR3 runs 13 residues. CDR3 DNA sequence: TGTGCCACCAGTGTCGGGAGCAATCAGCCCCAGCATTTT. Translating it yields CATSVGSNQPQHF.